The 26 T cell receptor beta chains below come from one sample, sequenced in a study of blood T cell repertoires in COVID-19. The repertoire was sequenced with immunoSEQ multiplex PCR; TCRdb's copy has only in-frame clones and lacks some. The sample records 100,000 to 150,000 clones, around 89% being singletons. Sequencing was done on a sample of peripheral blood. Receptors originate from a man in his 60s with COVID-19, enrolled during active disease.

The rearrangement uses TRBV11-2 and TRBJ2-7; weak D call: TRBD2 (5 bases). From germline, CDR1 is SGHAT and CDR2 FQNNGV. Trimming stripped 2 bases from V and 4 bases from J, with 9 bases between. The CDR3 is 13 residues long. The CDR3, as DNA: TGTGCCAGCAGCTTAAGGTCGGGGTACGAGCAGTACTTC. It encodes CASSLRSGYEQYF. The variable domain in full, with the rest retrieved from reference TRBV11-2 and TRBJ2-7, is EAGVAQSPRYKIIEKRQSVAFWCNPISGHATLYWYQQILGQGPKLLIQFQNNGVVDDSQLPKDRFSAERLKGVDSTLKIQPAKLEDSAVYLCASSLRSGYEQYFGPGTRLTVT.

This clone was recorded only once. This chain joins TRBV29-1 and TRBJ1-1; 7 positions match TRBD1. V lost 7 bases to trimming and J lost 4 bases; unmatched junction nucleotides: 12. Germline values: CDR1 SQVTM, CDR2 ANQGSEA. The CDR3 is 14 residues long. This CDR3 is CSGQGGPGGTEAFF. CDR3 in DNA: TGCAGCGGTCAGGGGGGTCCTGGGGGCACTGAAGCTTTCTTT.

This clone was seen a single time. The chain carries TRBV14 and TRBJ2-5; maybe TRBD2 (6 bases). Germline loops: CDR1 SGHDN, CDR2 FVKESK. The CDR3 is 16 amino acids. The ends were cut back, 4 bases at V and 4 bases at J, with 19 bases in the middle. CDR3 nucleotides: TGTGCCAGCAGCCCCCTTGGTGCGGGGCAGGGAGAGACCCAGTACTTC. Amino acid sequence: CASSPLGAGQGETQYF.

The gene calls are TRBV2 and TRBJ1-6; D is perhaps TRBD1 (5 bases). This CDR3 is built from 13 residues. V was trimmed by 7 bases and J by 9 bases, leaving 13 bases between them. CDR1 and CDR2 (germline): SNHLY, FYNNEI. The CDR3 DNA sequence: TGTGCCAGCACCCGCCAGGGAGGTTCACCCCTCCACTTT. Encoded protein: CASTRQGGSPLHF.

The rearrangement uses TRBV7-9 and TRBJ1-1, with a weak D call TRBD1 (5 bases). The CDR3 loop spans 13 amino acids. V shed 3 bases and J shed 3 bases, with 8 bases lying between them. The germline gives CDR1 SEHNR, CDR2 FQNEAQ (reference sequence). CDR3 nucleotides: TGTGCCAGCAGCTTCGACAGAGACACTGAAGCTTTCTTT. Amino acids: CASSFDRDTEAFF.

V usage is TRBV28 and J usage is TRBJ1-5; D is undetermined. The CDR3 is 12 amino acids. Germline-derived CDR1 and CDR2 are MDHEN and SYDVKM. The ends were cut back, 5 bases at V and 9 bases at J, with 11 bases in the middle. CDR3 amino acids: CASSPRTRPQHF. The CDR3 nucleotides are TGTGCCAGCAGTCCCCGGACTCGGCCCCAGCATTTT.

The V call is TRBV14, the J call TRBJ2-1, with TRBD1 matching 9 bases. The CDR3 runs 17 residues. V was clipped by 4 bases and J by 15 bases; unmatched bases: 22. Germline-derived CDR1 and CDR2 are SGHDN and FVKESK. In DNA, the CDR3 is TGTGCCAGCAGCCGAGAGACGGGACAGGGTTTTGGGGGGGTACGGTTCTTC. This sequence encodes CASSRETGQGFGGVRFF.

V usage is TRBV30 and J usage is TRBJ1-1; D gene uncertain. The V end was cut by 0 bases, the J end by 7 bases, with 6 bases between. This CDR3 region has 11 residues. From germline, CDR1 is GTSNPN and CDR2 SVGIG (reference sequence). The CDR3: CAWSVRGEAFF. Written as DNA, the CDR3 is TGTGCCTGGAGTGTAAGAGGTGAAGCTTTCTTT.

The chain recombines TRBV5-1 with TRBJ1-2; no reliable D call. CDR1 is SGHRS, CDR2 YFSETQ, per germline. The CDR3 length is 14 residues. V was cut by 0 bases and J by 4 bases, with 10 bases left in between. The DNA for the CDR3 is TGCGCCAGCAGCTTGGTAGCGGACGTCTATGGCTACACCTTC. Protein: CASSLVADVYGYTF.

The chain carries TRBV27 and TRBJ2-2; 13 bases align to TRBD2. The trim removed 5 bases at V and 4 bases at J, leaving 4 bases unmatched. The germline CDR1 and CDR2 sequences are MNHEY and SMNVEV (reference sequence). This CDR3 contains 16 residues. The CDR3 reads CASSPRLAGGTGELFF. The CDR3 nucleotides read TGTGCCAGCAGTCCCCGACTAGCGGGGGGCACCGGGGAGCTGTTTTTT.

The V gene is TRBV5-1, the J gene TRBJ2-7; D may be TRBD1 (6 bases). Germline V gene sequence: CDR1 SGHRS, CDR2 YFSETQ. The CDR3 extends over 16 amino acids. V was cut by 3 bases and J by 3 bases, with 19 bases left in between. CDR3 nucleotides: TGCGCCAGCAGCTCGAGGACAGCTGCAGTCCTCTACGAGCAGTACTTC. This translates into CASSSRTAAVLYEQYF. The variable domain in full, with the rest retrieved from reference TRBV5-1 and TRBJ2-7, is KAGVTQTPRYLIKTRGQQVTLSCSPISGHRSVSWYQQTPGQGLQFLFEYFSETQRNKGNFPGRFSGRQFSNSRSEMNVSTLELGDSALYLCASSSRTAAVLYEQYFGPGTRLTVT.

The chain has TRBV12-3 or TRBV12-4 and TRBJ1-1, with a weak D call TRBD1 (6 bases). Trimming shortened V by 1 base and J by 8 bases, and 11 bases separated the two germline ends. This CDR3 contains 13 residues. DNA of the CDR3: TGTGCCAGCAGTTTAGGGGTAGACAGGGAAGCTTTCTTT. Its translation is CASSLGVDREAFF.

This chain joins TRBV7-9 and TRBJ2-7; TRBD1 aligns across 7 bases. The V and J ends lost 3 bases and 4 bases, in that order; junction bases with no gene match: 12. CDR3 length: 16 amino acids. Germline V CDR1 and CDR2: SEHNR, FQNEAQ (reference sequence). The CDR3 here is CASSFSPGTARYEQYF. The CDR3 bases are TGTGCCAGCAGCTTCTCTCCCGGGACAGCCAGATACGAGCAGTACTTC.

This clone was detected only a few times. The chain uses TRBV7-9 and TRBJ1-5, with 8 nucleotides matching TRBD1. The CDR3 loop spans 17 amino acids. Trimming took 0 bases from V and 6 from J; bases not matched to a gene: 10. Germline values: CDR1 SEHNR, CDR2 FQNEAQ (reference sequence). The CDR3 coding sequence is TGTGCCAGCAGCTTAGCTCTGACAGGGGAGGGAGGTCAGCCCCAGCATTTT. This gives the protein CASSLALTGEGGQPQHF. The variable domain in full, completed from reference TRBV7-9 and TRBJ1-5, reads DTGVSQNPRHKITKRGQNVTFRCDPISEHNRLYWYRQTLGQGPEFLTYFQNEAQLEKSRLLSDRFSAERPKGSFSTLEIQRTEQGDSAMYLCASSLALTGEGGQPQHFGDGTRLSIL.

This clone came up a few times. V gene TRBV30 combines with J gene TRBJ1-5; the D gene is possibly TRBD1 (5 bases). Germline values: CDR1 GTSNPN, CDR2 SVGIG (reference sequence). The ends were cut back, 0 bases at V and 5 bases at J, with 14 bases in the middle. The CDR3 is 15 residues long. The chain's CDR3 is CAWSVPWGIDQPQHF. The CDR3 DNA sequence: TGTGCCTGGAGTGTACCTTGGGGCATCGATCAGCCCCAGCATTTT.

This clone was seen a single time. The chain uses TRBV7-3 and TRBJ1-1; tentatively, D is TRBD1 (5 bases). CDR3 length equals 15 residues. V was cut by 2 bases and J by 5 bases, with 15 bases left in between. Germline V lookup: CDR1 SGHTA, CDR2 FQGTGA. CDR3 DNA sequence: TGTGCCAGCAGCTTAGTGGGGGATCGGGGGACTGAAGCTTTCTTT. The encoded protein is CASSLVGDRGTEAFF. Supplemented by reference TRBV7-3 and TRBJ1-1, the full variable domain reads GAGVSQTPSNKVTEKGKYVELRCDPISGHTALYWYRQSLGQGPEFLIYFQGTGAADDSGLPNDRFFAVRPEGSVSTLKIQRTERGDSAVYLCASSLVGDRGTEAFFGQGTRLTVV.

The V call is TRBV9, the J call TRBJ1-2; 7 bases agree with TRBD1. The CDR3 consists of 13 residues. The V and J ends lost 1 base and 7 bases, in that order; junction bases with no gene match: 4. CDR1 is SGDLS and CDR2 is YYNGEE in the germline V gene. As DNA, the CDR3 is TGTGCCAGCAGCGTAACAGGGGTGGCTGGCTACACCTTC. It is translated as CASSVTGVAGYTF.

The chain employs TRBV5-1 and TRBJ2-3; 7 nucleotides match TRBD1. V gave up 4 bases and J gave up 3 bases; unmatched junction bases: 5. The CDR3 is 14 amino acids. Looked up from germline, CDR1 is SGHRS and CDR2 is YFSETQ. The CDR3 region is CASSHRTGTDTQYF. The DNA of the CDR3 is TGCGCCAGCAGCCATAGGACAGGAACAGATACGCAGTATTTT.

The chain carries TRBV24-1 and TRBJ1-2; D possibly corresponds to TRBD1 (5 bases). CDR1 and CDR2 from the germline V gene are KGHDR and SFDVKD. The CDR3 spans 13 residues. V lost 4 bases and J lost 7, with 12 bases in between. The CDR3 reads CATSDYPRAGYTF. CDR3 bases: TGTGCCACCAGTGACTATCCCAGGGCTGGCTACACCTTC.

The gene calls are TRBV3-1 (or the pseudogene TRBV3-2) and TRBJ1-1; 8 bases line up with TRBD1. J gave up 1 base and V 2 bases, and 6 bases lay outside the gene matches. The length of the CDR3 is 16 residues. CDR1 LGHDT and CDR2 YNNKEL come from the germline V gene (reference sequence). The CDR3 DNA follows: TGTGCCAGCAGCCAAACCCCCGGGACAGGGAACACTGAAGCTTTCTTT. It translates to CASSQTPGTGNTEAFF.

The rearrangement uses TRBV5-1 and TRBJ1-4; TRBD1 matches at 7 bases. Germline CDR1 reads SGHRS; CDR2 reads YFSETQ. The CDR3 loop spans 15 amino acids. The V and J ends lost 4 bases and 3 bases, in that order; junction bases with no gene match: 6. The DNA of the CDR3 is TGCGCCAGCAGCATCAGGACAGGTTCTAATGAAAAACTGTTTTTT. Its translation: CASSIRTGSNEKLFF.

The chain combines TRBV11-2 with TRBJ1-2; D is undetermined. V lost 4 bases to trimming and J lost 7 bases, with 13 bases between them. Germline CDR1 reads SGHAT; CDR2 reads FQNNGV. The CDR3 loop spans 13 amino acids. This CDR3 reads CASSSLKGGGYTF. Here the CDR3 DNA reads TGTGCCAGCAGCTCCCTCAAGGGAGGTGGCTACACCTTC.

The chain joins TRBV12-3 or TRBV12-4 to TRBJ1-2; a possible D gene is TRBD1 (5 bases). This CDR3 is built from 12 residues. This chain's CDR3 is CASGGAIDGYTF. The CDR3 nucleotides read TGTGCATCCGGTGGGGCGATTGATGGCTACACCTTC.

V is TRBV19 and J is TRBJ1-5, with TRBD1 identical over 7 bases. The V and J ends lost 6 bases and 0 bases, in that order; junction bases with no gene match: 11. The CDR3 is made up of 17 amino acids. The germline CDR1 and CDR2 sequences are LNHDA and SQIVND (reference sequence). The CDR3 nucleotides are TGTGCCAGTAGAGGAAGGACAGGACCTTATAGCAATCAGCCCCAGCATTTT. Protein sequence: CASRGRTGPYSNQPQHF.

The chain uses TRBV6-6 and TRBJ1-1; unclear D gene. Germline V gene lookup returns CDR1 MNHNY and CDR2 SVGAGI (reference sequence). The CDR3 consists of 14 residues. The germline V and J ends were trimmed by 0 bases and 5 bases, with 10 bases remaining between them. This CDR3 is CASSYSSGVTEAFF. CDR3 sequence (DNA): TGTGCCAGCAGTTACTCATCCGGGGTTACTGAAGCTTTCTTT.

J is TRBJ1-1 and V is TRBV30, with no clear D. From germline, CDR1 is GTSNPN and CDR2 SVGIG (reference sequence). The CDR3 is 13 residues long. Trimming took off 2 bases at V and 0 bases at J, with 7 bases between the two ends. In nucleotides, the CDR3 is TGTGCCTGGAGTCTACAGTTGAACACTGAAGCTTTCTTT. Translated, it gives CAWSLQLNTEAFF.